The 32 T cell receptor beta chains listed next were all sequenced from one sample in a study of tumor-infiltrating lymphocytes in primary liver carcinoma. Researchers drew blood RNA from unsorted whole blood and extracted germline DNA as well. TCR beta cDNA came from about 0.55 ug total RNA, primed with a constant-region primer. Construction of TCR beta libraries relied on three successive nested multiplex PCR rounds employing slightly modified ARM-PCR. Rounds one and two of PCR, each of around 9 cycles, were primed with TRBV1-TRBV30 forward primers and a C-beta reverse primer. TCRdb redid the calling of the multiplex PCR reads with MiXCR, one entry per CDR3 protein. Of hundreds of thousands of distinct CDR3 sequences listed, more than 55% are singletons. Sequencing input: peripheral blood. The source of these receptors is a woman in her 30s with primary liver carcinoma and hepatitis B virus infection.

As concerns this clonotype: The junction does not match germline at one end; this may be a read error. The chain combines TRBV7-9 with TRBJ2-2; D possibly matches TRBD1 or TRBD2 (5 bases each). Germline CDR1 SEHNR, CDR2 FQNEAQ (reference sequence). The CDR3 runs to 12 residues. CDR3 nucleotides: TGTGCCAGCAACTCGTTAGTCGGGGACCTGTTTTTT. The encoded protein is CASNSLVGDLFF. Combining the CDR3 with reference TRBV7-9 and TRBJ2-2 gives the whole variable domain DTGVSQNPRHKITKRGQNVTFRCDPISEHNRLYWYRQTLGQGPEFLTYFQNEAQLEKSRLLSDRFSAERPKGSFSTLEIQRTEQGDSAMYLCASNSLVGDLFFGEGSRLTVL.

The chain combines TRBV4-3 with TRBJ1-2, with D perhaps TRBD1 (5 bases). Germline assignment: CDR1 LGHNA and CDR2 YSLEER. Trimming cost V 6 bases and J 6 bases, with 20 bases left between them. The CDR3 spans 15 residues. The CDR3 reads CASRQDLGGPNGYTF. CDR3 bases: TGCGCCAGCAGACAGGATCTCGGTGGCCCAAATGGCTACACCTTC.

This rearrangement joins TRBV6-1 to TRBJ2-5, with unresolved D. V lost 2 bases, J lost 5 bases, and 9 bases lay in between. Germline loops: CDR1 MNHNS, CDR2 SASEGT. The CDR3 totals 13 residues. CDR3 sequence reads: CASSERRMETQYF. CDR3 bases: TGTGCCAGCAGTGAAAGGCGGATGGAGACCCAGTACTTC.

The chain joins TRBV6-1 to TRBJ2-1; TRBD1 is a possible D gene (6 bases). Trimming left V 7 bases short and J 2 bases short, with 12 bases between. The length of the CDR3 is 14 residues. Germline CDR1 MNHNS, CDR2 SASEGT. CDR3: CASKNRAPYNEQFF. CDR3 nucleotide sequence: TGTGCCAGCAAGAACAGGGCTCCCTACAATGAGCAGTTCTTC.

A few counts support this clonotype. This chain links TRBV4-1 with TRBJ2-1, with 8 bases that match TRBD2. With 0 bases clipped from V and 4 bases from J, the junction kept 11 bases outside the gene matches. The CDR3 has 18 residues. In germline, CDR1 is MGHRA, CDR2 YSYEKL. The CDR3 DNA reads TGCGCCAGCAGCCAAGACGGTCCGTCGGTAGCGGGGTACAATGAGCAGTTCTTC. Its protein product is CASSQDGPSVAGYNEQFF.

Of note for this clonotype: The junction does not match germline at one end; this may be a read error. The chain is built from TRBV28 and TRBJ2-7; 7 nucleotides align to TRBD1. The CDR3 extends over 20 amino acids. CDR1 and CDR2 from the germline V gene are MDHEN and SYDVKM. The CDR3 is CVSSSPRAREGGVGYREQYF. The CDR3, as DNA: TGTGTCAGCAGTTCCCCCCGGGCTCGAGAAGGGGGCGTTGGGTACCGCGAGCAGTACTTC.

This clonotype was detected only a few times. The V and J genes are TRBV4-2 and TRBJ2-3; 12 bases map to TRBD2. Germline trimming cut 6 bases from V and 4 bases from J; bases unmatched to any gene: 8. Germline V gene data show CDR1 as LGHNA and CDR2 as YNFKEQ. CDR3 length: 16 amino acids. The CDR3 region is CASRKRLAGVSDTQYF. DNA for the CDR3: TGTGCCAGCAGAAAAAGACTAGCGGGAGTCTCAGATACGCAGTATTTT.

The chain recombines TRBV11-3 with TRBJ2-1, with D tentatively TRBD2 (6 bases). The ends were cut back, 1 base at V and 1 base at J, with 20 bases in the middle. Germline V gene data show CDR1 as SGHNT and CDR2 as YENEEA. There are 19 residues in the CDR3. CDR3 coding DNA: TGTGCCAGCAGCTTAGGGTGGCAGGATACTCGGGGGTCCTACAATGAGCAGTTCTTC. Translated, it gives CASSLGWQDTRGSYNEQFF.

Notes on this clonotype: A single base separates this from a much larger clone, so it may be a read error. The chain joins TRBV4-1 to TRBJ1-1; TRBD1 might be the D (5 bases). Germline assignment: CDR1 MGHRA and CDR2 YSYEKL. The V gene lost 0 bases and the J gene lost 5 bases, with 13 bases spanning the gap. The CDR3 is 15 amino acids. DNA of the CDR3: TGCGCCAGCAGCCAAGACCCAAGGGGCCGAACTGAAGCTTTCTTT. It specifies CASSQDPRGRTEAFF.

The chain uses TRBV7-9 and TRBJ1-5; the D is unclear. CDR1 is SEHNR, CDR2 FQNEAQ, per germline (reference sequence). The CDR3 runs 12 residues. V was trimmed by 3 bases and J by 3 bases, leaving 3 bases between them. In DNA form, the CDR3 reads TGTGCCAGCAGCTTTACCAATCAGCCCCAGCATTTT. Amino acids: CASSFTNQPQHF.

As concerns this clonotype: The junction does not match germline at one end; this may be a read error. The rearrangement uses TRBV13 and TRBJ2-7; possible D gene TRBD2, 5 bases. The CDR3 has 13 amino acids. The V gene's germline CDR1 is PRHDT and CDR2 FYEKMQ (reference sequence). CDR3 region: CPNNRTFSYEQYF. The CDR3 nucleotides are TGTCCCAACAACCGGACTTTTTCCTACGAACAGTACTTC.

This CDR3 reads CAWSVMDAQYF. For the CDR3, the DNA is TGTGCCTGGAGTGTCATGGATGCGCAGTATTTT. V gene TRBV30 combines with J gene TRBJ2-3; no definite D call. V was shortened by 0 bases and J by 10 bases, with 8 bases between the two germline ends. The germline CDR1 and CDR2 sequences are GTSNPN and SVGIG (reference sequence). The CDR3 consists of 11 residues.

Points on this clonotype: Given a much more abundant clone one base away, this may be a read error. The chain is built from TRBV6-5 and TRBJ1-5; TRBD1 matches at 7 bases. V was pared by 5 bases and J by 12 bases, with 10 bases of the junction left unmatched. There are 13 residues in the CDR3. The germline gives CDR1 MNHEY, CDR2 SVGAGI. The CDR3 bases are TGTGCCAGCAGTCAGACAGGGACGGCGGTCCAGCATTTT. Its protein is CASSQTGTAVQHF.

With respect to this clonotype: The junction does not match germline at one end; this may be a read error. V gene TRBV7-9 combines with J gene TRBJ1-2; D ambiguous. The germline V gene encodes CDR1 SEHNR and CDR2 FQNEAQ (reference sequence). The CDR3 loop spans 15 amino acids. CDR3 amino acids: CANSLVLGYNYGYTF. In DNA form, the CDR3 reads TGTGCCAACAGCTTAGTTTTGGGGTACAACTATGGCTATACCTTC.

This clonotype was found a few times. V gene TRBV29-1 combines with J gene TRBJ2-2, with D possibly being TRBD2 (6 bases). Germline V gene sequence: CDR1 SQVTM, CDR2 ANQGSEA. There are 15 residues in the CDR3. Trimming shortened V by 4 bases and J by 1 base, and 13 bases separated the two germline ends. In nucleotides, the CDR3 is TGCAGCGTTGTAGAAGGGGACTTGAACACCGGGGAGCTGTTTTTT. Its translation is CSVVEGDLNTGELFF.

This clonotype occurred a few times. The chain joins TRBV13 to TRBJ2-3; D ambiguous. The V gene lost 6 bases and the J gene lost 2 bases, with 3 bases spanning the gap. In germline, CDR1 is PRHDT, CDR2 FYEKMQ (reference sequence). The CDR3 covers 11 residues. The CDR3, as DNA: TGTGCCAGCAGACCCACAGATACGCAGTATTTT. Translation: CASRPTDTQYF. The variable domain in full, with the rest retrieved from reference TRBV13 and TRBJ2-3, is AAGVIQSPRHLIKEKRETATLKCYPIPRHDTVYWYQQGPGQDPQFLISFYEKMQSDKGSIPDRFSAQQFSDYHSELNMSSLELGDSALYFCASRPTDTQYFGPGTRLTVL.

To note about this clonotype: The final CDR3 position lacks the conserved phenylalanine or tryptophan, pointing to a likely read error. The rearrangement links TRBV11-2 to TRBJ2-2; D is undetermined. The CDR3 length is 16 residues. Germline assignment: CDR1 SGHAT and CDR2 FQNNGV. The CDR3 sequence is CASSFHPDPNTVELFY. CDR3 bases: TGTGCCAGCAGCTTCCATCCAGACCCAAACACCGTGGAGCTGTTTTAT.

The chain's CDR3 is CASGLVLIEGQPDKNIQYF. The CDR3 DNA sequence: TGTGCTAGTGGTTTGGTCCTCATAGAAGGGCAACCCGACAAAAACATTCAGTACTTC. The chain couples TRBV12-5 to TRBJ2-4; D call uncertain. Trimming took off 0 bases at V and 3 bases at J, with 21 bases between the two ends. This CDR3 spans 19 amino acids. CDR1 and CDR2 from the germline V gene are LGHNT and FRNRAP.

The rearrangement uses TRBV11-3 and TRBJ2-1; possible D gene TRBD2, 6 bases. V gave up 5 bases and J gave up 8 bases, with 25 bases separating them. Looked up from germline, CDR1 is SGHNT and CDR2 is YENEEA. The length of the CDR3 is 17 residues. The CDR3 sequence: CASSVRRGIYLGDEQFF. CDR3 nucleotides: TGTGCCAGCAGCGTAAGACGGGGGATATACTTGGGGGATGAGCAGTTCTTC.

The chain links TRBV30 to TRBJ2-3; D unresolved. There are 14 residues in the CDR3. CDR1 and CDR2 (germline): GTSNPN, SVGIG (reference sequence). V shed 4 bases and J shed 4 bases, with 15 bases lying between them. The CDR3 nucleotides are TGTGCCTGGAATTTGGTTCGCGGTCCAGATACGCAGTATTTT. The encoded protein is CAWNLVRGPDTQYF.

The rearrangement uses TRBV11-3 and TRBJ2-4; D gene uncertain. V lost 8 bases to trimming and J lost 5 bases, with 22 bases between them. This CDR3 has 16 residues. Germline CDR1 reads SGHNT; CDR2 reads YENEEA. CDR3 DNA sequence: TGTGCCAGCGGCCCCAAAACCGCCAGTTTAGAAAACATTCAGTACTTC. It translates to CASGPKTASLENIQYF.

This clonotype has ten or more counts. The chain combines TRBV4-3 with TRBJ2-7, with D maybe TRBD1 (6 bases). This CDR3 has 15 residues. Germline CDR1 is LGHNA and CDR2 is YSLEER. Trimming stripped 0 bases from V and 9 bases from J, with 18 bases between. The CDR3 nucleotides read TGCGCCAGCAGCCAAGATTGGGGGCTCGGTGGTCGGCAGTACTTC. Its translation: CASSQDWGLGGRQYF.

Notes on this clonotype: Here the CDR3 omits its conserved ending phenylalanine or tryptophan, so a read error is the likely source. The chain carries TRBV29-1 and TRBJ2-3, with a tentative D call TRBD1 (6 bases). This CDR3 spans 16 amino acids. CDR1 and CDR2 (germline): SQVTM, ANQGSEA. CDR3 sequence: CNVEFLRGGGTDTQYL. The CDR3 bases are TGCAACGTTGAGTTCCTGCGAGGGGGTGGCACAGATACGCAGTATCTT.

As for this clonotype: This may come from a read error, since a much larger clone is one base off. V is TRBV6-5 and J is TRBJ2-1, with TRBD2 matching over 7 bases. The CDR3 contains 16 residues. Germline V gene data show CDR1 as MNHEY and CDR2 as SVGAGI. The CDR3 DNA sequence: TGTGCCAGCAGAGCCGCGGGCGGGAGCTCCTACAATGGGCAGTTCTTC. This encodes CASRAAGGSSYNGQFF.

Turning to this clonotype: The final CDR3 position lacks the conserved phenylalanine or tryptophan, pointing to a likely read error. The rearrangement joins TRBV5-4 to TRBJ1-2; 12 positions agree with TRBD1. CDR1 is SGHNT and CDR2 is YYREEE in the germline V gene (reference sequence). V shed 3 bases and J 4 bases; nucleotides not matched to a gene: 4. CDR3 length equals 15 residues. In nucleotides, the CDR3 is TGTGCCAGCAGCTCCGGGACAGGGGGCCTCTATGGCTACACCCTC. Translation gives CASSSGTGGLYGYTL.

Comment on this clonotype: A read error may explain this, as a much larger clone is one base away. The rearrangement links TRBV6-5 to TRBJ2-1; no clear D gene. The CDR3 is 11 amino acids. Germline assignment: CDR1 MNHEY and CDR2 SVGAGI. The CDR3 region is CASGTRHEQLF. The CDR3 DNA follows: TGTGCCAGCGGAACGAGGCATGAGCAGCTCTTC.

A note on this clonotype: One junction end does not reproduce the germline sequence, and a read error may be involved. The DNA for the CDR3 is TGTGCCAGCAGTTACGGGAGTGTGAACACCGGGGACCTGTTTTTT. Its protein product is CASSYGSVNTGDLFF. The chain links TRBV6-2 or TRBV6-3 to TRBJ2-2; possibly TRBD1 or TRBD2 for D (5 bases each). The CDR3 extends over 15 amino acids. From germline, CDR1 is MNHEY and CDR2 SVGEGT.

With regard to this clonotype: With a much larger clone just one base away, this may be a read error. CDR3: CARSQDGNYEQYF. For the CDR3, the DNA is TGTGCCAGGAGCCAAGATGGGAACTACGAGCAGTACTTC. This sequence joins TRBV4-2 and TRBJ2-7; D is unresolved. The germline CDR1 and CDR2 sequences are LGHNA and YNFKEQ. The CDR3 loop spans 13 amino acids.

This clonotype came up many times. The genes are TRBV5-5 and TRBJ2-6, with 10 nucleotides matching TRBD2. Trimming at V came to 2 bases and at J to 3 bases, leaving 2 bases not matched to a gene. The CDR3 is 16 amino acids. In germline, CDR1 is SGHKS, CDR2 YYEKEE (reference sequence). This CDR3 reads CASSFLAGVGANVLTF. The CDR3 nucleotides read TGTGCCAGCAGCTTCCTAGCGGGAGTTGGGGCCAACGTCCTGACTTTC.

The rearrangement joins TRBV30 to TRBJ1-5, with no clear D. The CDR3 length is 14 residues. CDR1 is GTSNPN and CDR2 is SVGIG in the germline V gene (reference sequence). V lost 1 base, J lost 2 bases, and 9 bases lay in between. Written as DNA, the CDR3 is TGTGCCTGGAGTGGATCCAATGGCAATCAGCCCCAGCATTTT. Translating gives CAWSGSNGNQPQHF.

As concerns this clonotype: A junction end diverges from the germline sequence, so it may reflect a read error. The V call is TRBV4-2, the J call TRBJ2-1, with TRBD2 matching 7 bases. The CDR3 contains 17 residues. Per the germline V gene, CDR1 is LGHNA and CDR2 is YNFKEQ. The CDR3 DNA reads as TGTGCCAGCAGCCATGGAGGAGGCGGGAGTCGTTATGATGAGCAATTCTTC. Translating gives CASSHGGGGSRYDEQFF.

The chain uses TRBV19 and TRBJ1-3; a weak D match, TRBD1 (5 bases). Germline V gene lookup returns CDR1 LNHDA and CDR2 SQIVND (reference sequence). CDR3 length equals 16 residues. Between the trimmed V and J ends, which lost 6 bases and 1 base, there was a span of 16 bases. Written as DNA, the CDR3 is TGTGCCAGTAGCGCCCTGTCTAAGGGGTCTGGAAACACCATATATTTT. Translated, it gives CASSALSKGSGNTIYF. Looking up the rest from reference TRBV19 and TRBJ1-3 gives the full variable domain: DGGITQSPKYLFRKEGQNVTLSCEQNLNHDAMYWYRQDPGQGLRLIYYSQIVNDFQKGDIAEGYSVSREKKESFPLTVTSAQKNPTAFYLCASSALSKGSGNTIYFGEGSWLTVV.